This T cell receptor (beta chain) was recovered during a study of T cell changes during pregnancy in multiple sclerosis. Only in-frame clones appear in the TCRdb table, and some are missing; sequencing was by immunoSEQ multiplex PCR. The repertoire consists of 45,000 to 60,000 clones, with 75% to 90% occurring once and the leading ten covering more than 7.5%. This TCR was sampled from a female donor with multiple sclerosis, enrolled in a pregnancy study. Specimen: CD8+ T cells from peripheral blood mononuclear cells, collected in the second trimester of pregnancy.

CDR3 amino acids: CASSPQGAGANVLTF. For the CDR3, the DNA is TGTGCCAGCAGCCCACAGGGAGCTGGGGCCAACGTCCTGACTTTC. The chain recombines TRBV27 with TRBJ2-6, with D possibly being TRBD1 (6 bases). The CDR3 spans 15 residues. Germline CDR1 is MNHEY and CDR2 is SMNVEV (reference sequence). Trimming pared 6 bases from V and 2 bases from J, leaving 11 bases between.